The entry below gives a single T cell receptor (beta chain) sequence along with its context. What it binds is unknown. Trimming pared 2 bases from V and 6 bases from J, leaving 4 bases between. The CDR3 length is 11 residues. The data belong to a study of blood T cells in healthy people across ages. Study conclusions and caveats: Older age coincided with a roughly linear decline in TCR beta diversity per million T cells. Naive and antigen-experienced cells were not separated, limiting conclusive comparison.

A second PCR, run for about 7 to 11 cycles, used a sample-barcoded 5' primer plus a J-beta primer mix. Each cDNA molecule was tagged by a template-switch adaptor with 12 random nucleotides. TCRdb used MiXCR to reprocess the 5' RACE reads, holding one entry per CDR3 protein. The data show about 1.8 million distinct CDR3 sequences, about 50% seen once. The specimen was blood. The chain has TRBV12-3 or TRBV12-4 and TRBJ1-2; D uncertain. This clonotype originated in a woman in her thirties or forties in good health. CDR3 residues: CASSLIHGYTF. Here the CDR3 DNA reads TGTGCCAGCAGTTTAATTCATGGCTACACCTTC.